A selection of T cell receptor beta chains follows, all from one sample in a study of cytomegalovirus exposure and HLA in healthy donors. The repertoire was sequenced with immunoSEQ multiplex PCR; TCRdb's copy has only in-frame clones and lacks some. Among 95,000 to 100,000 clones listed, approximately 85% were seen once. What was sequenced was PBMCs. The source is a man aged 30 to 45 in good health and CMV-seronegative. The CDR3 runs from the conserved cysteine through the conserved F or W. Each record gives: J gene, clone size, V gene, D gene, CDR3 protein, CDR3 DNA. D genes are given only for firm matches. The size entry is marked missing in some rows and otherwise reads once, few, many or a size class.

J gene: TRBJ1-6
clone size: NA
V gene: TRBV6-5
D gene: NA
CDR3 protein: CASSLGGDPPLHF
CDR3 DNA: TGTGCCAGCAGTTTAGGAGGGGATCCACCCCTCCACTTT

J gene: TRBJ1-5
clone size: few
V gene: TRBV2
D gene: TRBD1
CDR3 protein: CASSQGAGANQPQHF
CDR3 DNA: TGTGCCAGCAGCCAGGGGGCAGGGGCGAATCAGCCCCAGCATTTT

J gene: TRBJ2-1
clone size: NA
V gene: TRBV30
D gene: TRBD2
CDR3 protein: CAWSLARKRDNDEQFF
CDR3 DNA: TGTGCCTGGAGTCTCGCACGGAAGCGGGATAATGATGAGCAGTTCTTC

J gene: TRBJ2-2
clone size: once
V gene: TRBV23-1
D gene: NA
CDR3 protein: CASSQRWGPVTGELFF
CDR3 DNA: TGCGCCAGCAGTCAAAGGTGGGGGCCGGTCACCGGGGAGCTGTTTTTT

J gene: TRBJ2-6
clone size: few
V gene: TRBV4-1
D gene: TRBD1
CDR3 protein: CASSQDFPGGSGANVLTF
CDR3 DNA: TGCGCCAGCAGCCAAGATTTTCCAGGGGGCTCTGGGGCCAACGTCCTGACTTTC

J gene: TRBJ1-4
clone size: NA
V gene: TRBV5-1
D gene: TRBD1
CDR3 protein: CASNLDRVGEKLFF
CDR3 DNA: TGCGCCAGCAATCTGGACAGGGTAGGTGAAAAACTGTTTTTT

J gene: TRBJ2-7
clone size: NA
V gene: TRBV6-1
D gene: TRBD2
CDR3 protein: CASSEASGLAALIYEQYF
CDR3 DNA: TGTGCCAGCAGTGAAGCTTCCGGTCTAGCGGCCTTGATCTACGAGCAGTACTTC

J gene: TRBJ2-3
clone size: NA
V gene: TRBV7-2
D gene: NA
CDR3 protein: CASSLERTAISTDTQYF
CDR3 DNA: TGTGCCAGCAGCTTAGAAAGGACAGCTATTAGCACAGATACGCAGTATTTT

J gene: TRBJ2-1
clone size: NA
V gene: TRBV6-6
D gene: TRBD2
CDR3 protein: CASSRLAGGPDEQFF
CDR3 DNA: TGTGCCAGCAGCCGACTAGCGGGAGGGCCCGATGAGCAGTTCTTC

J gene: TRBJ2-3
clone size: NA
V gene: TRBV6-4
D gene: TRBD2
CDR3 protein: CASSTGTSDTDTQYF
CDR3 DNA: TGTGCCAGCAGTACCGGGACTAGCGACACAGATACGCAGTATTTT

J gene: TRBJ2-5
clone size: NA
V gene: TRBV7-7
D gene: TRBD2
CDR3 protein: CASSPRGGFGETQYF
CDR3 DNA: TGTGCTAGCAGCCCTCGGGGGGGGTTTGGAGAGACCCAGTACTTC

J gene: TRBJ1-5
clone size: NA
V gene: TRBV15
D gene: NA
CDR3 protein: CATGTGNQPQHF
CDR3 DNA: TGTGCCACCGGTACAGGGAATCAGCCCCAGCATTTT

J gene: TRBJ1-5
clone size: NA
V gene: TRBV5-5
D gene: NA
CDR3 protein: CASSAEQGYSNQPQHF
CDR3 DNA: TGTGCCAGCAGCGCAGAGCAGGGGTATAGCAATCAGCCCCAGCATTTT

J gene: TRBJ2-2
clone size: NA
V gene: TRBV14
D gene: NA
CDR3 protein: CASSAQGNTGELFF
CDR3 DNA: TGTGCCAGCAGCGCACAGGGTAACACCGGGGAGCTGTTTTTT

J gene: TRBJ2-6
clone size: NA
V gene: TRBV19
D gene: NA
CDR3 protein: CASSIQSSRANVLTF
CDR3 DNA: TGTGCCAGTAGTATCCAATCCAGTCGAGCCAACGTCCTGACTTTC

J gene: TRBJ1-5
clone size: NA
V gene: TRBV7-9
D gene: TRBD1
CDR3 protein: CSSSPGDRPQHF
CDR3 DNA: TGTTCCAGCAGTCCCGGGGACAGGCCCCAGCATTTT

J gene: TRBJ2-7
clone size: NA
V gene: TRBV6-6
D gene: TRBD2
CDR3 protein: CASSYPGLAYPYEQYF
CDR3 DNA: TGTGCCAGCAGTTACCCGGGACTAGCGTATCCCTACGAGCAGTACTTC

J gene: TRBJ2-7
clone size: NA
V gene: TRBV6-1
D gene: NA
CDR3 protein: CASDPQGSYEQYF
CDR3 DNA: TGTGCCAGCGACCCTCAGGGATCCTACGAGCAGTACTTC

J gene: TRBJ1-2
clone size: NA
V gene: TRBV7-2
D gene: TRBD1
CDR3 protein: CASSSRDRGSGYTF
CDR3 DNA: TGTGCCAGCAGCAGCCGGGACAGGGGGTCTGGCTACACCTTC

J gene: TRBJ2-7
clone size: NA
V gene: TRBV30
D gene: TRBD1
CDR3 protein: CAWRRGQGRNEQYF
CDR3 DNA: TGTGCCTGGAGAAGAGGACAGGGGAGGAACGAGCAGTACTTC

J gene: TRBJ1-4
clone size: NA
V gene: TRBV28
D gene: TRBD1
CDR3 protein: CASSLGSSRGVF
CDR3 DNA: TGTGCCAGCAGCCTGGGGTCGTCCAGGGGGGTTTTT

J gene: TRBJ2-3
clone size: NA
V gene: TRBV29-1
D gene: NA
CDR3 protein: CSPMDGGTDTQYF
CDR3 DNA: TGCAGCCCAATGGACGGGGGCACAGATACGCAGTATTTT

J gene: TRBJ1-2
clone size: once
V gene: TRBV7-9
D gene: TRBD1
CDR3 protein: CASSHIAGTGSNYGYTF
CDR3 DNA: TGTGCCAGCAGCCACATTGCCGGGACAGGGTCCAACTATGGCTACACCTTC

J gene: TRBJ2-7
clone size: NA
V gene: TRBV18
D gene: TRBD1
CDR3 protein: CASSPQGAEKQYF
CDR3 DNA: TGTGCCAGCTCACCCCAGGGGGCGGAAAAGCAGTACTTC

J gene: TRBJ1-2
clone size: few
V gene: TRBV25-1
D gene: NA
CDR3 protein: CASGAGTFYGYTF
CDR3 DNA: TGTGCCAGCGGCGCCGGGACATTCTATGGCTACACCTTC

J gene: TRBJ2-1
clone size: NA
V gene: TRBV2
D gene: NA
CDR3 protein: CASKQHNEQFF
CDR3 DNA: TGTGCCAGCAAACAGCACAATGAGCAGTTCTTC

J gene: TRBJ1-2
clone size: NA
V gene: TRBV6-6
D gene: NA
CDR3 protein: CASTQTADYGYTF
CDR3 DNA: TGTGCCAGCACCCAGACAGCAGACTATGGCTACACCTTC

J gene: TRBJ1-4
clone size: NA
V gene: TRBV10-3
D gene: NA
CDR3 protein: CAISESTGGTGEKLFF
CDR3 DNA: TGTGCCATCAGTGAGTCGACGGGCGGAACGGGGGAAAAACTGTTTTTT

J gene: TRBJ2-5
clone size: NA
V gene: TRBV13
D gene: TRBD2
CDR3 protein: CASSLSGGGAETQYF
CDR3 DNA: TGTGCCAGCAGCTTATCCGGCGGGGGGGCGGAGACCCAGTACTTC

J gene: TRBJ2-7
clone size: NA
V gene: TRBV7-8
D gene: NA
CDR3 protein: CASSSLRGGSAYEQYF
CDR3 DNA: TGTGCCAGCAGCTCACTCCGTGGAGGGTCTGCCTACGAGCAGTACTTC

J gene: TRBJ2-2
clone size: NA
V gene: TRBV10-3
D gene: NA
CDR3 protein: CAIRNGGELFF
CDR3 DNA: TGTGCCATCAGAAACGGCGGGGAGCTGTTTTTT

J gene: TRBJ1-1
clone size: NA
V gene: TRBV13
D gene: NA
CDR3 protein: CASSLGQGNTEAFF
CDR3 DNA: TGTGCCAGCAGCTTAGGACAGGGGAACACTGAAGCTTTCTTT

J gene: TRBJ1-1
clone size: few
V gene: TRBV4-3
D gene: NA
CDR3 protein: CASSRKQGIETEAFF
CDR3 DNA: TGCGCCAGCAGCCGAAAACAGGGTATAGAAACTGAAGCTTTCTTT

J gene: TRBJ2-1
clone size: NA
V gene: TRBV29-1
D gene: TRBD2
CDR3 protein: CSVEDWAGEGLAGKNEQFF
CDR3 DNA: TGCAGCGTTGAAGATTGGGCAGGGGAGGGACTAGCGGGTAAAAATGAGCAGTTCTTC

J gene: TRBJ2-1
clone size: NA
V gene: TRBV27
D gene: TRBD2
CDR3 protein: CASTTGGAPINEQFF
CDR3 DNA: TGTGCCAGCACCACCGGGGGGGCTCCTATCAATGAGCAGTTCTTC

J gene: TRBJ1-6
clone size: NA
V gene: TRBV6-6
D gene: NA
CDR3 protein: CASMGQDSYNSPLHF
CDR3 DNA: TGTGCCAGCATGGGTCAGGACAGCTATAATTCACCCCTCCACTTT

J gene: TRBJ2-7
clone size: NA
V gene: TRBV10-3
D gene: NA
CDR3 protein: CAISQAEGYEQYF
CDR3 DNA: TGTGCCATCAGCCAGGCGGAGGGCTACGAGCAGTACTTC

J gene: TRBJ2-3
clone size: NA
V gene: TRBV4-2
D gene: NA
CDR3 protein: CASSQEQRMPLGTQYF
CDR3 DNA: TGTGCCAGCAGCCAAGAACAGCGGATGCCACTTGGTACGCAGTATTTT

J gene: TRBJ2-1
clone size: NA
V gene: TRBV29-1
D gene: NA
CDR3 protein: CSVEVHNEQFF
CDR3 DNA: TGCAGCGTTGAGGTACATAATGAGCAGTTCTTC

J gene: TRBJ2-6
clone size: NA
V gene: TRBV28
D gene: NA
CDR3 protein: CASSHGGGGYGANVLTF
CDR3 DNA: TGTGCCAGCAGCCATGGGGGAGGGGGTTACGGGGCCAACGTCCTGACTTTC